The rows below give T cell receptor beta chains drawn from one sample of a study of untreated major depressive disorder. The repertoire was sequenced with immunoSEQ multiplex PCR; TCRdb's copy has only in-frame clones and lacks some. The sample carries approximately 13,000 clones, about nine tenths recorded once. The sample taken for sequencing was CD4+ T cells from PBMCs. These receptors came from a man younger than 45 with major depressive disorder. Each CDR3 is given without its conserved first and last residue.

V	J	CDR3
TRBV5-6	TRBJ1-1	ASSLTRGTEAF
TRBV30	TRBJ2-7	AWSRQGVSEQY
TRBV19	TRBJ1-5	ASSPFRQGGSQPQH
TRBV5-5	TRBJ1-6	ASSFGLYNSPLH
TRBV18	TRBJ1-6	ASSLGQNSPLH
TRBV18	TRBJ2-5	ASSPTSQETQY
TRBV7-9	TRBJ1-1	ASSPIGGLLNTEAF
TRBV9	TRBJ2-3	ASSVAQGTQY
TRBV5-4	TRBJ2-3	ASSSRLGGDTQY
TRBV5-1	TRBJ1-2	ASSLVGWTESNYGYT
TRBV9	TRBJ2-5	ASSSGTSGGLQETQY
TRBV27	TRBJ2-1	ASRTSGGPAYNEQF
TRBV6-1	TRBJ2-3	ASSEASRADTQY
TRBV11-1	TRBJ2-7	ASSLSGTGESQQY
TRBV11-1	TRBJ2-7	ASSRNRQGIYEQY
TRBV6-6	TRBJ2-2	ASSNRDTGGELF
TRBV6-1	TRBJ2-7	ASTGDRVYEQY
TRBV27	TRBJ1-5	ASSKRGTDSNQPQH
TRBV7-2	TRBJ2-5	ASSLGPSSGTQY
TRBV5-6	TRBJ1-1	ASSSGTAWNTEAF
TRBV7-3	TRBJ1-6	ASSSGAVRRNSPLH
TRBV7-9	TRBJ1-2	ASSYAQDGYT
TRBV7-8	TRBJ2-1	ASSLASTGLRTNEQF
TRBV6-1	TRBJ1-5	ASSEEVVDYSNQPQH
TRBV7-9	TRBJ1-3	ASSEIGQVPGNTIY
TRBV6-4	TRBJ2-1	ASSEFASNVVYNEQF
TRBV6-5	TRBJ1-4	ASSYRRGGRLF